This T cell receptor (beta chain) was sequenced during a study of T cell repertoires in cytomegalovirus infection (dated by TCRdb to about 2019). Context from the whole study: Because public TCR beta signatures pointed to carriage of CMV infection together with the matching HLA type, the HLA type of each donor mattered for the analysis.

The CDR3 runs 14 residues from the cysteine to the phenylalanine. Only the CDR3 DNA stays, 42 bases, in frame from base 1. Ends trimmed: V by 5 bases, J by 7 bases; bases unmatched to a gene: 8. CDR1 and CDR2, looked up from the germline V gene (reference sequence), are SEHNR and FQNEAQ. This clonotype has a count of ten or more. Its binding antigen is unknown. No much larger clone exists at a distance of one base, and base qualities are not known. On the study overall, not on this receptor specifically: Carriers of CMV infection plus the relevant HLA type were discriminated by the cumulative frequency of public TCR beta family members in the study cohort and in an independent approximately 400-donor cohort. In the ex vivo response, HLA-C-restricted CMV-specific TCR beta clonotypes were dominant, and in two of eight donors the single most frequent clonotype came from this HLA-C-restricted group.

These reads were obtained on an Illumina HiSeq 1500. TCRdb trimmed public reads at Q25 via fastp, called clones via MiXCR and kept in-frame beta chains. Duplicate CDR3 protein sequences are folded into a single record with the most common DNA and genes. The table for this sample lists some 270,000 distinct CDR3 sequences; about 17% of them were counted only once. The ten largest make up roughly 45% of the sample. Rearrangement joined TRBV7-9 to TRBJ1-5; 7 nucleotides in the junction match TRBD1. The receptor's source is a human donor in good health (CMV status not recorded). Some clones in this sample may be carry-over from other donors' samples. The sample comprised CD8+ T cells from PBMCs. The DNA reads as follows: TGTGCCAGCAGCCTCGGGACAGTCAGACAGCCCCAGCATTTT. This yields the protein CASSLGTVRQPQHF.